These 22 T cell receptor beta chains share one sample of origin, sequenced in a study of T cells after yellow fever vaccination. TCRdb processed the 5' RACE reads anew with MiXCR; each CDR3 protein has one entry. Among around 320,000 distinct CDR3 sequences listed, roughly 10% were seen once. This specimen was CD4+ T cells sorted from PBMCs, taken 45 days after the yellow fever booster vaccination. These receptors came from a man between 18 and 29 years old who received the YFV17D yellow fever vaccine.

In this sample, this clonotype turned up many times. The chain carries TRBV27 and TRBJ1-5, with a possible D match to TRBD1 (5 bases). The germline gives CDR1 MNHEY, CDR2 SMNVEV (reference sequence). The CDR3 runs 14 residues. Trimming left V 3 bases short and J 4 bases short, with 10 bases between. CDR3 bases: TGTGCCAGCAGTTTCGCAGGGATGAATCAGCCCCAGCATTTT. Protein product: CASSFAGMNQPQHF.

This clonotype was picked up a small number of times. The junction and the germline gene differ at one end; a read error may be behind it. The chain is built from TRBV4-3 and TRBJ1-2, with D possibly being TRBD1 (6 bases). The CDR3 has 11 amino acids. CDR1 is LGHNA and CDR2 is YSLEER in the germline V gene. CDR3 sequence reads: CASSQVGAPIF. The DNA for the CDR3 is TGCGCCAGCAGCCAAGTGGGGGCTCCTATCTTC.

The chain combines TRBV4-1 with TRBJ1-4, with a tentative D call TRBD1 (5 bases). Germline values: CDR1 MGHRA, CDR2 YSYEKL. This CDR3 has 13 residues. The germline V and J ends were trimmed by 2 bases and 8 bases, with 9 bases remaining between them. The chain's CDR3 is CASSQLRGEKLFF. CDR3 bases: TGCGCCAGCAGCCAATTGAGGGGAGAAAAACTGTTTTTT.

This clonotype has a handful of counts. The chain uses TRBV6-2 or TRBV6-3 and TRBJ1-6; D is undetermined. The germline V and J ends were trimmed by 5 bases and 7 bases, with 12 bases remaining between them. CDR1 and CDR2 from the germline V gene are MNHEY and SVGEGT. The CDR3 extends over 14 amino acids. In nucleotides, the CDR3 is TGTGCCAGCAGTCCATACGAGGCCAATTCACCCCTCCACTTT. This gives the protein CASSPYEANSPLHF.

In its sample, this clonotype was seen a few times. In nucleotides, the CDR3 is TGTGCCAGCAGTTTAGCCGAGGGGGTCACTGAAGCTTTCTTT. Translating it yields CASSLAEGVTEAFF. The V gene is TRBV12-3 or TRBV12-4, the J gene TRBJ1-1; TRBD1 might be the D (6 bases). V gave up 0 bases and J gave up 4 bases, with 9 bases separating them. CDR3 size: 14 residues.

This clonotype has more than one count but fewer than ten. The V gene is TRBV11-1, the J gene TRBJ2-3; possible D gene TRBD1, 6 bases. The germline V gene has CDR1 SGHAT and CDR2 FQDESV (reference sequence). Trimming left V 5 bases short and J 3 bases short, with 15 bases between. The CDR3 spans 15 residues. CDR3 DNA sequence: TGTGCCAGCAGCCGACAGGTTACGGTTACAGATACGCAGTATTTT. It yields the protein CASSRQVTVTDTQYF.

This clonotype appeared a few times. The CDR3 region has the DNA TGTGCCAGCAGTGTTACGGGGGGCCGAGATACGCAGTATTTT. Translation gives CASSVTGGRDTQYF. The chain recombines TRBV2 with TRBJ2-3; tentatively, D is TRBD2 (7 bases). This CDR3 spans 14 amino acids. Germline-derived CDR1 and CDR2 are SNHLY and FYNNEI. Between the trimmed V and J ends, which lost 4 bases and 5 bases, there was a span of 13 bases.

This clonotype was detected ten times or more. The V call is TRBV3-1, the J call TRBJ2-3; the D is unclear. V dropped 1 base and J dropped 1 base, with 6 bases sitting between them. The germline V gene encodes CDR1 LGHDT and CDR2 YNNKEL (reference sequence). The CDR3 has 14 residues. The CDR3 reads CASSQGWGTDTQYF. The CDR3 bases are TGTGCCAGCAGCCAAGGATGGGGCACAGATACGCAGTATTTT.

This clonotype was picked up a small number of times. The chain employs TRBV3-1 and TRBJ2-3, with 7 bases aligning to TRBD2. CDR3 length equals 16 residues. V gave up 1 base and J gave up 2 bases; unmatched junction bases: 6. Germline V CDR1 and CDR2: LGHDT, YNNKEL (reference sequence). CDR3 amino acids: CASSQGTRGVTDTQYF. CDR3 in DNA: TGTGCCAGCAGCCAAGGAACACGGGGGGTCACAGATACGCAGTATTTT.

The table lists this clonotype with a count of one. This chain connects TRBV12-3 or TRBV12-4 to TRBJ1-2; D not certain. The CDR3 totals 12 residues. The V and J ends lost 3 bases and 5 bases respectively, with 7 bases between them. The CDR3 loop is CASSFARYGYTF. Here the CDR3 DNA reads TGTGCCAGCAGTTTCGCCAGATATGGCTACACCTTC.

This clonotype was detected many times. V gene TRBV12-3 or TRBV12-4 combines with J gene TRBJ2-4, with 7 positions matching TRBD1. The J segment lost 7 bases and the V segment lost 6 bases, leaving 6 bases of the junction unmatched. The CDR3 is 13 amino acids. DNA for the CDR3: TGTGCCAGCAGCCAGACAGGGTTCAACATTCAGTACTTC. It codes for CASSQTGFNIQYF.

Only a few counts were recorded for this clonotype. The V gene is TRBV28, the J gene TRBJ2-3; 10 nucleotides line up with TRBD1. The germline V gene encodes CDR1 MDHEN and CDR2 SYDVKM. V dropped 2 bases and J dropped 7; count of bases not matched to a gene: 6. The CDR3 spans 15 residues. CDR3: CASSLGGQGRNTQYF. The CDR3 DNA sequence: TGTGCCAGCAGTTTAGGGGGACAGGGGAGAAATACGCAGTATTTT. Complete variable domain (other parts from reference TRBV28 and TRBJ2-3): DVKVTQSSRYLVKRTGEKVFLECVQDMDHENMFWYRQDPGLGLRLIYFSYDVKMKEKGDIPEGYSVSREKKERFSLILESASTNQTSMYLCASSLGGQGRNTQYFGPGTRLTVL.

This clonotype was found many times. The genes are TRBV5-1 and TRBJ2-3; D is ambiguous. CDR1 and CDR2 (germline): SGHRS, YFSETQ. This CDR3 is built from 13 residues. Trimming shortened V by 3 bases and J by 0 bases, and 5 bases separated the two germline ends. This CDR3 reads CASSSISTDTQYF. The CDR3, as DNA: TGCGCCAGCAGCTCGATTAGCACAGATACGCAGTATTTT.

This clonotype has just a few counts. The V call is TRBV12-5, the J call TRBJ1-6; D is perhaps TRBD1 (6 bases). V lost 6 bases and J lost 8, with 20 bases in between. This CDR3 has 16 residues. CDR1 and CDR2 (germline): LGHNT, FRNRAP. This CDR3 reads CASGRFRGEVDSPLHF. As DNA, the CDR3 is TGTGCTAGTGGACGTTTTAGGGGGGAGGTTGATTCACCCCTCCACTTT.

This clonotype was detected ten times or more. This sequence joins TRBV29-1 and TRBJ1-1, with D tentatively TRBD1 (5 bases). V shed 3 bases and J shed 1 base, with 6 bases lying between them. The CDR3 runs 12 residues. Germline assignment: CDR1 SQVTM and CDR2 ANQGSEA. This CDR3 is CSVETANTEAFF. Here the CDR3 DNA reads TGCAGCGTTGAGACAGCGAACACTGAAGCTTTCTTT.

This clonotype was detected only a few times. V usage is TRBV7-7 and J usage is TRBJ2-1, with TRBD1 identical over 7 bases. The germline CDR1 and CDR2 sequences are SSHAT and FNYEAQ (reference sequence). Trimming at V came to 5 bases and at J to 6 bases, leaving 4 bases not matched to a gene. The CDR3 runs to 13 residues. The CDR3 spells CASSADRANEQFF. The CDR3 bases are TGTGCCAGCAGCGCAGACAGGGCCAATGAGCAGTTCTTC.

A few counts support this clonotype. The chain employs TRBV5-8 and TRBJ2-5, with unresolved D. The germline V and J ends were trimmed by 1 base and 4 bases, with 8 bases remaining between them. Germline V gives CDR1 SGHTS, CDR2 YDEGEE. The CDR3 runs 13 residues. CDR3 coding DNA: TGTGCCAGCAGCTTGATCCCTCGAGAGACCCAGTACTTC. Protein sequence: CASSLIPRETQYF.

V is TRBV5-1 and J is TRBJ2-7; 7 bases are a match to TRBD1. Losses at the gene ends were 0 bases for V and 2 bases for J; bases not matched to a gene: 14. The V gene's germline CDR1 is SGHRS and CDR2 YFSETQ. There are 18 residues in the CDR3. In nucleotides, the CDR3 is TGCGCCAGCAGCTTGGGAATTCTACGGGACAGAGCAACCTACGAGCAGTACTTC. Translation: CASSLGILRDRATYEQYF.

The genes are TRBV9 and TRBJ2-3; D unclear. The CDR3 sequence is 16 residues long. V was cut by 0 bases and J by 1 base, with 12 bases left in between. Germline V CDR1 and CDR2: SGDLS, YYNGEE. CDR3 loop: CASSVGAADGTDTQYF. CDR3 in DNA: TGTGCCAGCAGCGTAGGGGCGGCCGACGGCACAGATACGCAGTATTTT.

This clonotype appeared many times. The chain combines TRBV6-6 with TRBJ1-1, with unresolved D. The germline CDR1 and CDR2 sequences are MNHNY and SVGAGI (reference sequence). V dropped 7 bases and J dropped 7 bases, with 13 bases sitting between them. CDR3 size: 12 residues. For the CDR3, the DNA is TGTGCCAGCACCGAAGGGATCCTTGAAGCTTTCTTT. Encoded protein: CASTEGILEAFF.

V gene TRBV12-3 or TRBV12-4 combines with J gene TRBJ1-2; D not certain. V lost 3 bases, J lost 4 bases, and 9 bases lay in between. This CDR3 is 13 amino acids long. The CDR3 DNA is TGTGCCAGCAGTTTCTCGTCTATCTATGGCTACACCTTC. Translated: CASSFSSIYGYTF.

This clonotype was seen ten or more times. This chain uses TRBV10-1 with TRBJ2-5, with 8 positions matching TRBD1. Trimming cost V 0 bases and J 5 bases; bases outside gene matches: 8. CDR1 is WNHNN, CDR2 SYGVQD, per germline (reference sequence). This CDR3 has 16 amino acids. The CDR3 DNA reads as TGCGCCAGCAGTGAGTCGACTCGCGGGGACAGGGAGACCCAGTACTTC. Residues: CASSESTRGDRETQYF.